This passage covers 13 T cell receptor beta chains from one sample sequenced in a study of graft-versus-host responses after intestinal transplantation. Some clones are missing from TCRdb's copy, which holds only in-frame ones; the method was immunoSEQ multiplex PCR. The table has around 43,000 clones, 91% seen once; the top ten hold around 4.8%. The material sequenced was PBMCs, taken 524 days after transplant. The source is a human patient who received an intestinal transplant, so some T cells may come from the graft donor.

This clone was recorded only once. The CDR3 is CASSTNTGELFF. CDR3 coding DNA: TGTGCCAGCAGCACGAACACCGGGGAGCTGTTTTTT. The chain links TRBV9 to TRBJ2-2; D ambiguous. Trimming removed 4 bases at V and 0 bases at J, with 1 base between. CDR1 is SGDLS and CDR2 is YYNGEE in the germline V gene. There are 12 residues in the CDR3.

The chain carries TRBV19 and TRBJ1-1; D gene uncertain. The CDR3 length is 16 residues. Germline V lookup: CDR1 LNHDA, CDR2 SQIVND (reference sequence). Trimming stripped 1 base from V and 2 bases from J, with 14 bases between. CDR3 in amino acids: CASSIVSPQANTEAFF. The DNA for the CDR3 is TGTGCCAGTAGTATAGTTAGCCCCCAAGCAAACACTGAAGCTTTCTTT.

The chain links TRBV28 to TRBJ2-1; 12 bases line up with TRBD2. The CDR3 length is 14 residues. Per germline, CDR1 MDHEN and CDR2 SYDVKM. V trimming: 5 bases; J trimming: 9 bases; junction bases outside the gene matches: 5. The CDR3 sequence is CASSPGLAGTEQFF. CDR3 nucleotides: TGTGCCAGCAGTCCCGGACTAGCGGGAACTGAGCAGTTCTTC.

The genes are TRBV5-1 and TRBJ1-2, with D perhaps TRBD1 (5 bases). V dropped 0 bases and J dropped 6 bases, with 15 bases sitting between them. CDR3 length: 15 amino acids. The germline gives CDR1 SGHRS, CDR2 YFSETQ. The CDR3 spells CASSLELGTRDGYTF. The CDR3, as DNA: TGCGCCAGCAGCTTGGAGTTGGGGACGCGCGATGGCTACACCTTC.

The V gene is TRBV27, the J gene TRBJ1-1, with D uncertain. Trimming removed 1 base from V and 0 bases from J, with 18 bases in between. Germline loops: CDR1 MNHEY, CDR2 SMNVEV (reference sequence). The CDR3 spans 18 residues. In DNA, the CDR3 is TGTGCCAGCAGTTTATTTGGAAGTACTGGCGGAATGAACACTGAAGCTTTCTTT. Translation: CASSLFGSTGGMNTEAFF.

The V call is TRBV10-3, the J call TRBJ2-1; TRBD2 matches 7 bases. The CDR3 is 18 residues long. V gave up 2 bases and J gave up 2 bases; unmatched junction bases: 12. Looked up from germline, CDR1 is ENHRY and CDR2 is SYGVKD. CDR3 loop: CAISEERGGSSPYNEQFF. In nucleotides, the CDR3 is TGTGCCATCAGTGAGGAGCGGGGAGGGAGTAGTCCCTACAATGAGCAGTTCTTC.

This sequence joins TRBV7-8 and TRBJ2-1, with 11 bases identical to TRBD2. This CDR3 comprises 19 residues. J was trimmed by 4 bases and V by 0 bases; bases with no gene match: 11. The V gene's germline CDR1 is SGHVS and CDR2 FQNEAQ. CDR3 sequence (DNA): TGTGCCAGCAGCTTAGCCCGACTAGCGGGATCCTACGATTACAATGAGCAGTTCTTC. Amino acids: CASSLARLAGSYDYNEQFF. The variable domain in full, with the rest retrieved from reference TRBV7-8 and TRBJ2-1, is GAGVSQSPRYKVAKRGQDVALRCDPISGHVSLFWYQQALGQGPEFLTYFQNEAQLDKSGLPSDRFFAERPEGSVSTLKIQRTQQEDSAVYLCASSLARLAGSYDYNEQFFGPGTRLTVL.

This chain uses TRBV25-1 with TRBJ2-2; D unresolved. CDR1 is MGHDK, CDR2 SYGVNS, per germline. The CDR3 contains 10 residues. V lost 8 bases and J lost 6, with 4 bases in between. DNA of the CDR3: TGTGCCAGCGGGTCCGGGGAGCTGTTTTTT. Translation gives CASGSGELFF.

The chain employs TRBV25-1 and TRBJ1-1; a weak D match, TRBD1 (5 bases). V shed 6 bases and J shed 1 base, with 9 bases lying between them. The CDR3 length is 13 residues. Germline loops: CDR1 MGHDK, CDR2 SYGVNS. The CDR3 DNA sequence: TGTGCCAGCAGCGAAGGGGAGAACACTGAAGCTTTCTTT. This encodes CASSEGENTEAFF.

The gene calls are TRBV10-3 and TRBJ2-6, with D possibly TRBD1 on 5 matching bases. The CDR3 is 14 amino acids. Germline V gives CDR1 ENHRY, CDR2 SYGVKD. V lost 11 bases and J lost 2, with 13 bases in between. CDR3 DNA: TGTGCCGCCCTCGCAGGGACTGGGGCCAACGTCCTGACTTTC. Its translation: CAALAGTGANVLTF.

This chain joins TRBV9 and TRBJ1-1; D is perhaps TRBD1 (5 bases). The germline CDR1 and CDR2 sequences are SGDLS and YYNGEE. The CDR3 is made up of 14 amino acids. The ends were cut back, 4 bases at V and 4 bases at J, with 14 bases in the middle. CDR3 coding DNA: TGTGCCAGCAGCCCCCTGGGGGGGAGCACTGAAGCTTTCTTT. Protein: CASSPLGGSTEAFF. The full variable domain, rest sourced from reference TRBV9 and TRBJ1-1, is DSGVTQTPKHLITATGQRVTLRCSPRSGDLSVYWYQQSLDQGLQFLIQYYNGEERAKGNILERFSAQQFPDLHSELNLSSLELGDSALYFCASSPLGGSTEAFFGQGTRLTVV.

The rearrangement uses TRBV7-3 and TRBJ1-4; D gene uncertain. CDR3 length: 13 amino acids. Germline CDR1 SGHTA, CDR2 FQGTGA. V was clipped by 0 bases and J by 8 bases, with 7 bases between them. CDR3 amino acids: CASSLTGGEKLFF. CDR3 in DNA: TGTGCCAGCAGCTTAACTGGAGGGGAAAAACTGTTTTTT.

In this sample, this clone turned up once. The same CDR3 can be traced to other DNA sequences in this sample. The V and J genes are TRBV5-1 and TRBJ2-5, with no clear D. The germline V and J ends were trimmed by 0 bases and 2 bases, with 5 bases remaining between them. Germline CDR1 SGHRS, CDR2 YFSETQ. This CDR3 region has 13 residues. The CDR3: CASSLGRQETQYF. The CDR3 nucleotides read TGCGCCAGCAGCTTGGGCAGGCAAGAGACCCAGTACTTC.